Each of the 28 T cell receptor beta chains below was sequenced from the same sample in a study of CD8 T cells in ankylosing spondylitis. A single record per CDR3 protein comes from TCRdb applying MiXCR to the 5' RACE reads. The table lists roughly 230,000 distinct CDR3 sequences, 8.2% of them singletons. The sample taken for sequencing was blood, either unsorted or a sorted T cell fraction (not recorded which). The source of these receptors is a female donor with ankylosing spondylitis or in good health (not recorded which).

This clonotype was seen many times. The chain employs TRBV9 and TRBJ1-1; D ambiguous. CDR3 size: 14 residues. In germline, CDR1 is SGDLS, CDR2 YYNGEE. V gave up 7 bases and J gave up 1 base, with 14 bases separating them. The CDR3 bases are TGTGCCAGCGCCGTTGTGAAAGGGAACACTGAAGCTTTCTTT. Its protein is CASAVVKGNTEAFF. The full variable domain, rest sourced from reference TRBV9 and TRBJ1-1, is DSGVTQTPKHLITATGQRVTLRCSPRSGDLSVYWYQQSLDQGLQFLIQYYNGEERAKGNILERFSAQQFPDLHSELNLSSLELGDSALYFCASAVVKGNTEAFFGQGTRLTVV.

This clonotype was seen a handful of times. The CDR3 loop reads CASSLVTGSGTQYF. CDR3 sequence (DNA): TGCGCCAGCAGCTTGGTAACAGGGTCCGGGACCCAGTACTTC. The rearrangement links TRBV5-1 to TRBJ2-5, with D possibly matching TRBD1 (6 bases). The CDR3 is 14 residues long. V lost 0 bases, J lost 7 bases, and 13 bases lay in between. Germline CDR1 and CDR2: SGHRS and YFSETQ.

The chain uses TRBV4-3 and TRBJ1-6; D may be TRBD1 (6 bases). Germline assignment: CDR1 LGHNA and CDR2 YSLEER. The CDR3 extends over 16 amino acids. V was pared by 0 bases and J by 9 bases, with 15 bases between. Here the CDR3 DNA reads TGCGCCAGCAGCCAAGATCTGGGGGCGCGGTTTTCACCCCTCCACTTT. Amino acids: CASSQDLGARFSPLHF.

This clonotype was recorded many times. J is TRBJ1-4 and V is TRBV15; no firm D call. The CDR3 has 12 amino acids. Germline loops: CDR1 LNHNV, CDR2 YYDKDF (reference sequence). The germline V and J ends were trimmed by 4 bases and 10 bases, with 10 bases remaining between them. The CDR3 loop reads CATSIITGKLFF. CDR3 nucleotides: TGTGCCACCAGCATAATTACCGGAAAACTGTTTTTT.

This clonotype showed up many times. The chain carries TRBV20-1 and TRBJ2-4; 9 nucleotides agree with TRBD2. Germline trimming cut 2 bases from V and 11 bases from J; bases unmatched to any gene: 19. The CDR3 has 17 residues. Germline lookup yields CDR1 DFQATT and CDR2 SNEGSKA (reference sequence). The CDR3 DNA reads TGCAGTGCTAGACTACCGGGAATAGCGGGAGACCCACGGGTTCAGTACTTC. Translating it yields CSARLPGIAGDPRVQYF.

The rearrangement uses TRBV11-2 and TRBJ2-7, with 11 bases identical to TRBD2. The CDR3 runs to 18 residues. V gave up 1 base and J gave up 2 bases; unmatched junction bases: 10. The germline gives CDR1 SGHAT, CDR2 FQNNGV. The CDR3 DNA sequence: TGTGCCAGCAGCTTAGTGGGGGATTTAGCGGGAGGGACCTACGAGCAGTACTTC. It encodes CASSLVGDLAGGTYEQYF.

This clonotype has just a few counts. The chain combines TRBV11-1 with TRBJ2-5, with D maybe TRBD1 (5 bases). The CDR3 is 14 amino acids. Trimming removed 6 bases from V and 4 bases from J, with 15 bases in between. Germline V gene data show CDR1 as SGHAT and CDR2 as FQDESV (reference sequence). CDR3: CASSWGLQGETQYF. The CDR3 region has the DNA TGTGCCAGCAGTTGGGGCCTTCAGGGAGAGACCCAGTACTTC.

This clonotype was seen many times. The rearrangement links TRBV24-1 to TRBJ1-5; D gene ambiguous. This CDR3 has 11 amino acids. Germline V gene data show CDR1 as KGHDR and CDR2 as SFDVKD. Deletions cut 12 bases from V and 5 bases from J, with 10 bases between. The CDR3 reads CAVGRYQPQHF. The CDR3 nucleotides read TGTGCCGTCGGACGGTATCAGCCCCAGCATTTT.

This clonotype was detected ten times or more. This sequence joins TRBV29-1 and TRBJ2-7; D call uncertain. Trimming took 4 bases from V and 3 from J, leaving 10 bases between them. Germline V gene sequence: CDR1 SQVTM, CDR2 ANQGSEA. This CDR3 contains 12 residues. CDR3 DNA: TGCAGCGTTGGAAAGGACCGCTACGAGCAGTACTTC. This translates into CSVGKDRYEQYF.

This clonotype was counted ten times or more. V is TRBV18 and J is TRBJ2-2, with no clear D. Deletions cut 0 bases from V and 1 base from J, with 0 bases between. Germline V gene lookup returns CDR1 KGHSH and CDR2 LQKENI. The length of the CDR3 is 13 residues. CDR3 protein: CASSPPNTGELFF. CDR3 nucleotide sequence: TGTGCCAGCTCACCACCGAACACCGGGGAGCTGTTTTTT. The variable domain in full, with the rest retrieved from reference TRBV18 and TRBJ2-2, is NAGVMQNPRHLVRRRGQEARLRCSPMKGHSHVYWYRQLPEEGLKFMVYLQKENIIDESGMPKERFSAEFPKEGPSILRIQQVVRGDSAAYFCASSPPNTGELFFGEGSRLTVL.

This clonotype was counted only a few times. V is TRBV9 and J is TRBJ2-3; D is ambiguous. Trimming cost V 6 bases and J 2 bases, with 16 bases left between them. There are 15 residues in the CDR3. Germline CDR1 is SGDLS and CDR2 is YYNGEE. The CDR3 reads CASKGTDSHTDTQYF. The CDR3 bases are TGTGCCAGCAAAGGCACCGACTCCCACACAGATACGCAGTATTTT.

This clonotype has ten or more counts. The rearrangement uses TRBV20-1 and TRBJ2-7; TRBD1 matches at 8 bases. Germline lookup yields CDR1 DFQATT and CDR2 SNEGSKA (reference sequence). V was clipped by 2 bases and J by 5 bases; unmatched bases: 8. The CDR3 loop spans 14 amino acids. The CDR3 DNA sequence: TGCAGTGCTAGAACAGGGGGGTTTCTGGACGAGCAGTACTTC. Amino acids: CSARTGGFLDEQYF.

This clonotype was observed many times. The V gene is TRBV30, the J gene TRBJ2-1; D may match TRBD1 or TRBD2 (5 bases each). The V gene lost 3 bases and the J gene lost 13 bases, with 22 bases spanning the gap. This CDR3 is 14 amino acids long. Per germline, CDR1 GTSNPN and CDR2 SVGIG (reference sequence). CDR3 in amino acids: CAWSLRKWGSSQFF. The CDR3 nucleotides read TGTGCCTGGAGCCTAAGAAAATGGGGGAGCTCCCAGTTCTTC.

J is TRBJ2-3 and V is TRBV5-4; no clear D. Germline assignment: CDR1 SGHNT and CDR2 YYREEE (reference sequence). The CDR3 has 15 residues. V was trimmed by 5 bases and J by 2 bases, leaving 15 bases between them. The CDR3 spells CASSLESLLTDTQYF. Written as DNA, the CDR3 is TGTGCCAGCAGTCTAGAGAGCCTTCTCACAGATACGCAGTATTTT.

This clonotype showed up many times. J is TRBJ2-1 and V is TRBV7-2; TRBD1 agrees at 9 bases. Germline CDR1 SGHTA, CDR2 FQGNSA. This CDR3 region has 15 residues. Trimming cost V 3 bases and J 8 bases; bases outside gene matches: 8. The CDR3 spells CASSFPGTGKHEQFF. The CDR3 DNA reads TGTGCCAGCAGCTTCCCCGGGACAGGGAAACATGAGCAGTTCTTC.

This clonotype was recorded many times. The chain is built from TRBV20-1 and TRBJ1-4, with TRBD1 identical over 8 bases. V lost 3 bases and J lost 7; bases outside the gene matches: 4. CDR3 length: 13 residues. The germline V gene encodes CDR1 DFQATT and CDR2 SNEGSKA (reference sequence). CDR3 protein: CSARSGGFEKLFF. Here the CDR3 DNA reads TGCAGTGCTAGGTCAGGGGGCTTTGAAAAACTGTTTTTT.

This clonotype has more than one count but fewer than ten. The rearrangement joins TRBV6-2 or TRBV6-3 to TRBJ2-5; unclear D gene. V lost 2 bases and J 7 bases, leaving 14 bases between the germline ends. The germline gives CDR1 MNHEY, CDR2 SVGEGT. The CDR3 has 14 amino acids. This CDR3 reads CASSYPGPYGTQYF. In DNA, the CDR3 is TGTGCCAGCAGTTACCCGGGTCCTTACGGGACCCAGTACTTC.

In this sample, this clonotype turned up many times. This rearrangement joins TRBV6-5 to TRBJ2-3; D is ambiguous. CDR1 and CDR2 from the germline V gene are MNHEY and SVGAGI. V lost 2 bases, J lost 5 bases, and 11 bases lay in between. This CDR3 contains 14 residues. The chain's CDR3 is CASSYQIGKDTQYF. CDR3 sequence (DNA): TGTGCCAGCAGTTACCAGATTGGGAAAGATACGCAGTATTTT.

J is TRBJ1-2 and V is TRBV20-1; 10 bases are shared with TRBD1. The CDR3 consists of 14 residues. With 8 bases clipped from V and 3 bases from J, the junction kept 9 bases outside the gene matches. Germline V gene lookup returns CDR1 DFQATT and CDR2 SNEGSKA (reference sequence). Here the CDR3 reads CSMTGGAQHYGYTF. The CDR3 DNA reads as TGCAGTATGACAGGGGGCGCTCAACACTATGGCTACACCTTC.

This clonotype was seen repeatedly, ten times or more. This chain links TRBV9 with TRBJ2-7; D possibly corresponds to TRBD2 (5 bases). Germline V gene sequence: CDR1 SGDLS, CDR2 YYNGEE. There are 15 residues in the CDR3. Trimming left V 0 bases short and J 0 bases short, with 10 bases between. Here the CDR3 reads CASSVEAGFSYEQYF. CDR3 DNA sequence: TGTGCCAGCAGCGTAGAGGCGGGTTTCTCCTACGAGCAGTACTTC.

This clonotype was seen ten or more times. This chain uses TRBV2 with TRBJ2-3, with D tentatively TRBD1 or TRBD2 (5 bases each). Germline V gene data show CDR1 as SNHLY and CDR2 as FYNNEI. V gave up 7 bases and J gave up 2 bases, with 16 bases separating them. The length of the CDR3 is 15 residues. This CDR3 is CASKPPGTATDTQYF. The CDR3 bases are TGTGCCAGCAAGCCACCCGGGACGGCCACAGATACGCAGTATTTT.

The sample holds many counts of this clonotype. The V call is TRBV14, the J call TRBJ2-7, with a possible D match to TRBD1 (6 bases). Germline V CDR1 and CDR2: SGHDN, FVKESK. The CDR3 has 14 residues. Trimming removed 4 bases at V and 5 bases at J, with 15 bases between. The CDR3 is CASSPSLQGHEQYF. In DNA form, the CDR3 reads TGTGCCAGCAGCCCATCGTTACAGGGACACGAGCAGTACTTC.

This clonotype came up many times. The chain combines TRBV24-1 with TRBJ2-1; D may be TRBD2 (6 bases). Germline V gene lookup returns CDR1 KGHDR and CDR2 SFDVKD. V shed 4 bases and J shed 2 bases, with 11 bases lying between them. The CDR3 covers 15 residues. The CDR3 DNA sequence: TGTGCCACCAGTGAGGCGGGATCCCCCTACAATGAGCAGTTCTTC. Translation gives CATSEAGSPYNEQFF.

With regard to this clonotype: Possible read error: a much larger clone is one base away. CDR3 in DNA: TGTGCCAGCAACCAGCGAGCTGGTCAAACCGGGGAGCTGTTTTTT. This codes for CASNQRAGQTGELFF. The genes are TRBV14 and TRBJ2-2; D gene uncertain. This CDR3 has 15 amino acids. V lost 7 bases and J lost 5, with 17 bases in between. The germline CDR1 and CDR2 sequences are SGHDN and FVKESK.

The chain uses TRBV7-6 and TRBJ1-4; 7 bases line up with TRBD1. V was pared by 5 bases and J by 8 bases, with 8 bases of the junction left unmatched. Looked up from germline, CDR1 is SGHVS and CDR2 is FNYEAQ. This CDR3 region has 14 residues. The CDR3 loop reads CASSVDRAAEKLFF. DNA for the CDR3: TGTGCCAGCAGCGTTGACAGGGCGGCGGAAAAACTGTTTTTT.

This clonotype was picked up many times. V gene TRBV7-2 combines with J gene TRBJ2-2; tentatively, D is TRBD2 (5 bases). The V gene lost 7 bases and the J gene lost 6 bases, with 15 bases spanning the gap. Per the germline V gene, CDR1 is SGHTA and CDR2 is FQGNSA. This CDR3 is 14 amino acids long. Written as DNA, the CDR3 is TGTGCCAGCACCCAGGTGGGAGTTGCCGGGGAGCTGTTTTTT. Translating gives CASTQVGVAGELFF.

This clonotype was counted at least ten times. The chain combines TRBV6-5 with TRBJ1-4; 11 nucleotides agree with TRBD1. V was clipped by 2 bases and J by 5 bases; unmatched bases: 1. Germline assignment: CDR1 MNHEY and CDR2 SVGAGI. This CDR3 has 15 residues. The CDR3 DNA reads as TGTGCCAGCAGTTACGGGGACAGGGGGAATGAAAAACTGTTTTTT. Translated: CASSYGDRGNEKLFF.

This clonotype was picked up many times. The rearrangement uses TRBV5-1 and TRBJ2-3, with TRBD2 identical over 10 bases. The CDR3 loop spans 16 amino acids. CDR1 SGHRS and CDR2 YFSETQ come from the germline V gene. V trimming: 4 bases; J trimming: 1 base; junction bases outside the gene matches: 6. CDR3 coding DNA: TGCGCCAGCAGCCCTCTCGGGACTAGCGGCACAGATACGCAGTATTTT. Its protein product is CASSPLGTSGTDTQYF.